The following is a T cell receptor beta chain sequence with its context. Its antigen is currently unknown. The data stem from a study of cytomegalovirus exposure and HLA in healthy donors. Study overall: Assignment to the Caucasian-associated ancestry cluster applied to about 80% of the roughly 400 genotyped donors.

Study-wide points: Further analysis was carried out later, and it showed several of the most significant clusters appearing linked to common viral pathogens. Compared with the roughly 670-donor mean, an Asian-associated ancestry cluster reportedly had fewer N-insertions, according to a later analysis.

CDR1 and CDR2 (germline): SNHLY, FYNNEI. The CDR3 has 13 residues. V was pared by 11 bases and J by 1 base, with 14 bases between. The PCR was carried out with 60 Vbeta primers and 13 Jbeta primers. Repertoires were generated with immunoSEQ multiplex PCR, while TCRdb's copy carries only in-frame clones and drops some. Among about 160,000 clones listed, around three quarters were seen once. This receptor was identified in a woman between 40 and 55 years old in good health and CMV-seronegative. The chain combines TRBV2 with TRBJ1-1; D is possibly TRBD1 (5 bases). The sample taken for sequencing was PBMCs. This chain's CDR3 is CAGDRGENTEAFF. The CDR3 region has the DNA TGTGCCGGGGATCGGGGGGAGAACACTGAAGCTTTCTTT.